One sample yielded the 17 T cell receptor beta chains listed below, sequenced in a study of cytomegalovirus exposure and HLA in healthy donors. Primers included in the PCR were 60 Vbeta and 13 Jbeta primers. TCRdb's table, derived via immunoSEQ multiplex PCR, lists solely in-frame clones and lacks some. The repertoire has some 200,000 clones, roughly 77% of them found once; the top ten carry around 0.42%. The sequenced sample was PBMCs. Source of these receptors: a male donor in good health and CMV-seropositive.

The rearrangement joins TRBV5-1 to TRBJ1-1, with 7 bases identical to TRBD1. Looked up from germline, CDR1 is SGHRS and CDR2 is YFSETQ. Unmatched junction bases numbered 3, after V lost 0 bases and J lost 4 bases. The CDR3 is 14 residues long. The CDR3 sequence is CASSLGSGGTEAFF. CDR3 coding DNA: TGCGCCAGCAGCTTGGGGTCAGGGGGCACTGAAGCTTTCTTT.

The chain combines TRBV9 with TRBJ1-3, with no clear D. The CDR3 is made up of 14 amino acids. Trimming took off 0 bases at V and 8 bases at J, with 12 bases between the two ends. CDR1 is SGDLS and CDR2 is YYNGEE in the germline V gene. The CDR3 region has the DNA TGTGCCAGCAGCGTAGAGCTCTTACCTGACACCATATATTTT. Its protein is CASSVELLPDTIYF.

CDR3 region: CASSVAGHNYGYTF. CDR3 DNA: TGTGCCAGCAGTGTAGCGGGACACAACTATGGCTACACCTTC. The V and J genes are TRBV2 and TRBJ1-2; a possible D gene is TRBD1 (6 bases). Germline V lookup: CDR1 SNHLY, CDR2 FYNNEI. V was pared by 4 bases and J by 2 bases, with 11 bases between. The CDR3 sequence is 14 residues long.

In the case of this clone: Other nucleotide sequences from this sample produce the same CDR3. V is TRBV2 and J is TRBJ1-5; D is uncertain. Trimming cost V 2 bases and J 7 bases, with 15 bases left between them. This CDR3 has 15 residues. The germline V gene encodes CDR1 SNHLY and CDR2 FYNNEI. CDR3 sequence reads: CASSELRSFRQPQHF. CDR3 in DNA: TGTGCCAGCAGTGAACTTCGAAGCTTCCGCCAGCCCCAGCATTTT.

The gene calls are TRBV10-3 and TRBJ2-4, with D possibly being TRBD1 (6 bases). Germline CDR1 ENHRY, CDR2 SYGVKD. Trimming took off 2 bases at V and 8 bases at J, with 19 bases between the two ends. This CDR3 has 16 amino acids. The CDR3 sequence: CAISETGSSGLDIQYF. CDR3 nucleotide sequence: TGTGCCATCAGTGAGACAGGGAGTTCGGGGTTAGACATTCAGTACTTC.

This clone appeared once. The genes are TRBV7-3 and TRBJ2-1, with 9 bases that match TRBD2. This CDR3 comprises 17 residues. From germline, CDR1 is SGHTA and CDR2 FQGTGA. Germline trimming cut 3 bases from V and 7 bases from J; bases unmatched to any gene: 13. The CDR3: CASSFERFGAGGNEQFF. The CDR3 bases are TGTGCCAGCAGCTTCGAAAGGTTCGGAGCGGGAGGTAATGAGCAGTTCTTC.

This rearrangement joins TRBV23-1 to TRBJ1-4; no firm D call. TRBV23-1 is an open reading frame, and its role is uncertain. The CDR3 spans 14 residues. V lost 5 bases to trimming and J lost 0 bases, with 7 bases between them. The CDR3 reads CASSYLATNEKLFF. In DNA form, the CDR3 reads TGCGCCAGCAGTTACTTGGCAACTAATGAAAAACTGTTTTTT.

The chain recombines TRBV6-5 with TRBJ1-6; D not resolved. The CDR3 consists of 12 residues. Germline V CDR1 and CDR2: MNHEY, SVGAGI. With 5 bases removed from V and 9 bases from J, the gap between germline ends came to 8 bases. CDR3 loop: CASSPGSSPLHF. The CDR3 DNA reads TGTGCCAGCAGTCCGGGTTCTTCACCCCTCCACTTT.

DNA for the CDR3: TGTGCCAGTAGTACCGAGACAGCCTTCAAAAACATTCAGTACTTC. It yields the protein CASSTETAFKNIQYF. This chain connects TRBV19 to TRBJ2-4, with a tentative D call TRBD1 (5 bases). Germline CDR1 LNHDA, CDR2 SQIVND (reference sequence). This CDR3 spans 15 amino acids. V lost 4 bases to trimming and J lost 3 bases, with 13 bases between them.

V gene TRBV5-4 combines with J gene TRBJ1-3, with a tentative D call TRBD1 (6 bases). CDR3 length: 17 residues. Deletions cut 0 bases from V and 0 bases from J, with 13 bases between. The germline V gene has CDR1 SGHNT and CDR2 YYREEE (reference sequence). The CDR3 DNA reads TGTGCCAGCAGCTTGGTTGGTGGCAGGGGCTCTGGAAACACCATATATTTT. This translates into CASSLVGGRGSGNTIYF.

V usage is TRBV11-2 and J usage is TRBJ2-4, with TRBD1 as a possible D gene (5 bases). CDR1 and CDR2 from the germline V gene are SGHAT and FQNNGV. V was cut by 0 bases and J by 6 bases, with 12 bases left in between. This CDR3 is 15 amino acids long. The CDR3 is CASSLEAAQGNIQYF. The CDR3 DNA reads as TGTGCCAGCAGCTTAGAGGCCGCTCAGGGAAACATTCAGTACTTC.

The genes are TRBV7-3 and TRBJ2-5; TRBD2 matches at 10 bases. V shed 5 bases and J 4 bases; nucleotides not matched to a gene: 13. The germline CDR1 and CDR2 sequences are SGHTA and FQGTGA. This CDR3 has 17 residues. DNA for the CDR3: TGTGCCAGCAGCCCACTGGGGGTAGCGGGAGGCAGAGAGACCCAGTACTTC. This sequence encodes CASSPLGVAGGRETQYF.

The chain uses TRBV11-3 and TRBJ2-1, with D perhaps TRBD2 (6 bases). The V end was cut by 2 bases, the J end by 3 bases, with 11 bases between. Per the germline V gene, CDR1 is SGHNT and CDR2 is YENEEA. This CDR3 has 15 residues. CDR3 protein: CASSLHGSLYNEQFF. The CDR3 coding sequence is TGTGCCAGCAGCTTACACGGGAGCCTCTACAATGAGCAGTTCTTC. Complete variable domain (other parts from reference TRBV11-3 and TRBJ2-1): EAGVVQSPRYKIIEKKQPVAFWCNPISGHNTLYWYLQNLGQGPELLIRYENEEAVDDSQLPKDRFSAERLKGVDSTLKIQPAELGDSAVYLCASSLHGSLYNEQFFGPGTRLTVL.

The chain recombines TRBV9 with TRBJ1-2, with 9 bases identical to TRBD1. CDR3 size: 15 residues. The germline gives CDR1 SGDLS, CDR2 YYNGEE. With V trimmed by 2 bases and J by 8 bases, 10 bases remained unmatched. CDR3 DNA: TGTGCCAGCAGCGTCTCCTGGGACAGGGAACAGGGCTACACCTTC. Translation gives CASSVSWDREQGYTF.

The chain uses TRBV30 and TRBJ1-1; no definite D call. Germline CDR1 is GTSNPN and CDR2 is SVGIG (reference sequence). The V and J ends lost 4 bases and 3 bases respectively, with 9 bases between them. This CDR3 spans 12 amino acids. The CDR3 sequence: CAWNGDYTEAFF. The DNA of the CDR3 is TGTGCCTGGAACGGGGATTACACTGAAGCTTTCTTT. Full variable domain (rest looked up from reference TRBV30 and TRBJ1-1): SQTIHQWPATLVQPVGSPLSLECTVEGTSNPNLYWYRQAAGRGLQLLFYSVGIGQISSEVPQNLSASRPQDRQFILSSKKLLLSDSGFYLCAWNGDYTEAFFGQGTRLTVV.

The chain joins TRBV5-1 to TRBJ2-3; TRBD1 agrees at 8 bases. Germline-derived CDR1 and CDR2 are SGHRS and YFSETQ. The CDR3 loop spans 18 amino acids. The V segment lost 3 bases and the J segment 0 bases; nucleotides outside the gene matches: 12. Written as DNA, the CDR3 is TGCGCCAGCAGCTCCGTCCCCCTCGGACAGGGAAGCACAGATACGCAGTATTTT. This sequence encodes CASSSVPLGQGSTDTQYF.

The chain links TRBV18 to TRBJ1-5; maybe TRBD1 (5 bases). The germline gives CDR1 KGHSH, CDR2 LQKENI. V was shortened by 0 bases and J by 7 bases, with 16 bases between the two germline ends. This CDR3 comprises 16 residues. The chain's CDR3 is CASSPPMGQGRQPQHF. CDR3 DNA: TGTGCCAGCTCACCACCGATGGGGCAGGGTCGACAGCCCCAGCATTTT. The complete variable domain, with remaining parts taken from reference TRBV18 and TRBJ1-5, reads NAGVMQNPRHLVRRRGQEARLRCSPMKGHSHVYWYRQLPEEGLKFMVYLQKENIIDESGMPKERFSAEFPKEGPSILRIQQVVRGDSAAYFCASSPPMGQGRQPQHFGDGTRLSIL.